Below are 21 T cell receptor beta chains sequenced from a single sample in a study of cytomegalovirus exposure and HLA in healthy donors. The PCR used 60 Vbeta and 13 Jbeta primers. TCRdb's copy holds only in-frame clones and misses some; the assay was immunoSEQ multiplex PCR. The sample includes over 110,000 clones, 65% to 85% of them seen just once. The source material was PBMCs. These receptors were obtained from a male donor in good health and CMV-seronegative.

The CDR3 is CASSFGLAGDLDEQFF. The CDR3 bases are TGCGCCAGCAGCTTCGGACTAGCGGGAGATCTAGACGAGCAGTTCTTC. This chain uses TRBV5-1 with TRBJ2-1; the match to TRBD2 covers 13 bases. Unmatched junction bases numbered 9, after V lost 2 bases and J lost 10 bases. Germline V gives CDR1 SGHRS, CDR2 YFSETQ. The CDR3 extends over 16 amino acids.

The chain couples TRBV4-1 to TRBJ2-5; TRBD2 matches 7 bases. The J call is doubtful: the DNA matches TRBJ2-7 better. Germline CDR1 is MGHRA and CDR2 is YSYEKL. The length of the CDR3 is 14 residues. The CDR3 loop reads CASSQGDYTYEQYF. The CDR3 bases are TGCGCCAGCAGCCAAGGGGACTATACCTACGAGCAGTACTTC.

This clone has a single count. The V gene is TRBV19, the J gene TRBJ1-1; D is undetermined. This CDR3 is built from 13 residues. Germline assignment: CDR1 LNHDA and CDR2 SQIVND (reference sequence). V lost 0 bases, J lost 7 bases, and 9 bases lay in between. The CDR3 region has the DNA TGTGCCAGTAGTATAGACAGGAGGGTTGAAGCTTTCTTT. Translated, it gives CASSIDRRVEAFF.

CDR3 region: CATLKGEFNQPQHF. Here the CDR3 DNA reads TGTGCCACCCTCAAGGGGGAGTTCAATCAGCCCCAGCATTTT. The chain recombines TRBV6-5 with TRBJ1-5; D is possibly TRBD1 (6 bases). The CDR3 is 14 amino acids. Germline CDR1 MNHEY, CDR2 SVGAGI. Deletions cut 10 bases from V and 3 bases from J, with 16 bases between.

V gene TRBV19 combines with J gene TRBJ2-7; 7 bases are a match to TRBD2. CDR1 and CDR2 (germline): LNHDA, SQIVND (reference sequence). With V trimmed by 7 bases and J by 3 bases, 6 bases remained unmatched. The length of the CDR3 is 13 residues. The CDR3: CASTGGGSYEQYF. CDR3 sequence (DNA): TGTGCCAGTACTGGGGGAGGGAGCTACGAGCAGTACTTC.

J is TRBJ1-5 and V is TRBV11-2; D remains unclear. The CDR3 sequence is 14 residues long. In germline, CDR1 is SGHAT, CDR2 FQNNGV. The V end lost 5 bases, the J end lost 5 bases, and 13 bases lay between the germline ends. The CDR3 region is CASSPRHTDQPQHF. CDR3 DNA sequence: TGTGCCAGCAGCCCACGACATACGGATCAGCCCCAGCATTTT.

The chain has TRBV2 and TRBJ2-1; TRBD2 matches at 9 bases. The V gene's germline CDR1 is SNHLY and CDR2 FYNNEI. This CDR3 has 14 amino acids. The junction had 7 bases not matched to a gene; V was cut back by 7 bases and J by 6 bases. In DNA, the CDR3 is TGTGCCAGCATGGGTGGCGGGAGGGGCAATGAGCAGTTCTTC. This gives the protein CASMGGGRGNEQFF.

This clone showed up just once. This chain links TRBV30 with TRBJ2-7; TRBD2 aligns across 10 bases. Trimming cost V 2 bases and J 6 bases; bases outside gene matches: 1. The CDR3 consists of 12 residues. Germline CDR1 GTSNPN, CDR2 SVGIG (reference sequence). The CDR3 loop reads CAWSWTSGEQYF. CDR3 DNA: TGTGCCTGGAGTTGGACTAGCGGCGAGCAGTACTTC.

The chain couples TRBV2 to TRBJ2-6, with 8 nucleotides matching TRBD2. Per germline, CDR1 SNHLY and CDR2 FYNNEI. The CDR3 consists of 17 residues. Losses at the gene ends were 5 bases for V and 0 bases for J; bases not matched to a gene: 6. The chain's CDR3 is CASSSSGPGSGANVLTF. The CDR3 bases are TGTGCCAGCAGTTCTAGCGGGCCCGGCTCTGGGGCCAACGTCCTGACTTTC.

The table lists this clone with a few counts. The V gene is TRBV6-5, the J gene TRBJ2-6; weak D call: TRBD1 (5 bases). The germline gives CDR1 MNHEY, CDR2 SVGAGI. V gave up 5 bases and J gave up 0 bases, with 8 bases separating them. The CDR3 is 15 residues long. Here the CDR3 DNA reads TGTGCCAGCAGTCGCAGGGACTCTGGGGCCAACGTCCTGACTTTC. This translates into CASSRRDSGANVLTF.

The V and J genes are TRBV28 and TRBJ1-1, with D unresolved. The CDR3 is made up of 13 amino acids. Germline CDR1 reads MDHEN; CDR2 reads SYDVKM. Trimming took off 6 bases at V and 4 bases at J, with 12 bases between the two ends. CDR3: CASRLSAPTEAFF. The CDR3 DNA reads TGTGCCAGCAGACTTAGCGCCCCCACTGAAGCTTTCTTT.

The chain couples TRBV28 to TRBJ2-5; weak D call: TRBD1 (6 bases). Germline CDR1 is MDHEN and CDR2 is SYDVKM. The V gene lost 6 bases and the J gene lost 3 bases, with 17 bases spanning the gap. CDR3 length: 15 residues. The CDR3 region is CASSLLTGTKETQYF. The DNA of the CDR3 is TGTGCCAGCAGCCTCCTGACAGGCACCAAAGAGACCCAGTACTTC.

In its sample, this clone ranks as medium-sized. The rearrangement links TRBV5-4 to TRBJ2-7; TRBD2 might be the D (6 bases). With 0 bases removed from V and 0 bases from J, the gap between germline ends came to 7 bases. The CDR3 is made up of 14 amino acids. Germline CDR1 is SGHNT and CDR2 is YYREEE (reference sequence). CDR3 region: CASSLDGGSYEQYF. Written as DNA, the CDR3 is TGTGCCAGCAGCTTGGACGGGGGCTCCTACGAGCAGTACTTC.

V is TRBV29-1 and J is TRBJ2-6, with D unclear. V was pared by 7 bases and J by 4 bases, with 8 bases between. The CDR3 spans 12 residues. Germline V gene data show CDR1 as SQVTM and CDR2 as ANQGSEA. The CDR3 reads CSADGGANVLTF. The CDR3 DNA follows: TGCAGCGCCGACGGGGGGGCCAACGTCCTGACTTTC.

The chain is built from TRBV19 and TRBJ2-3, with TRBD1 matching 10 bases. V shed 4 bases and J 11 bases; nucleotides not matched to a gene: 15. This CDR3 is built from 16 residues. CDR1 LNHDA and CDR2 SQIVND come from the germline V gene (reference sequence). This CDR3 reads CASSTSLGDRGLVQYF. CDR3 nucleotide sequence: TGTGCCAGTAGTACCAGCCTCGGGGACAGGGGCCTAGTGCAGTATTTT.

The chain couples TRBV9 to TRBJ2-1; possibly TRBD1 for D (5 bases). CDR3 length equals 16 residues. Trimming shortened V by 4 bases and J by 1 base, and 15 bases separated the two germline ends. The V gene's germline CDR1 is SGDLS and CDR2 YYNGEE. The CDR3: CASSYTPGFSYNEQFF. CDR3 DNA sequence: TGTGCCAGCAGCTACACCCCAGGGTTTTCCTACAATGAGCAGTTCTTC.

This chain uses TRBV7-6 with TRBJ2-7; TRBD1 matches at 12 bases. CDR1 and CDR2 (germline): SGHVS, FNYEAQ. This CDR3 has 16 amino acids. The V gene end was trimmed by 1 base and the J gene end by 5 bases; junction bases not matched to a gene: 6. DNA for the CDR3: TGTGCCAGCAGCTTAGAAGGGGACAGGGGGCTTGACGAGCAGTACTTC. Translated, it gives CASSLEGDRGLDEQYF. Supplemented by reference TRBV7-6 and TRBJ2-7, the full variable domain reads GAGVSQSPRYKVTKRGQDVALRCDPISGHVSLYWYRQALGQGPEFLTYFNYEAQQDKSGLPNDRFSAERPEGSISTLTIQRTEQRDSAMYRCASSLEGDRGLDEQYFGPGTRLTVT.

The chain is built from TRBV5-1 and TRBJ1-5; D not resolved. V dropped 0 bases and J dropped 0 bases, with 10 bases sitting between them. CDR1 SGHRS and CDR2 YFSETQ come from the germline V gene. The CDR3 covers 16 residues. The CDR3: CASSLVGGNSNQPQHF. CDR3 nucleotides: TGCGCCAGCAGCTTGGTCGGCGGAAATAGCAATCAGCCCCAGCATTTT.

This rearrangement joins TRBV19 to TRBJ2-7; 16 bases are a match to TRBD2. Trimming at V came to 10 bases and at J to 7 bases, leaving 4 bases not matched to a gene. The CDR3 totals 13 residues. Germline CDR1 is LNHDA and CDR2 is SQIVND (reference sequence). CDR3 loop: CATGLAGGGEQYF. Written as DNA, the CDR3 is TGTGCCACGGGACTAGCGGGAGGGGGGGAGCAGTACTTC.

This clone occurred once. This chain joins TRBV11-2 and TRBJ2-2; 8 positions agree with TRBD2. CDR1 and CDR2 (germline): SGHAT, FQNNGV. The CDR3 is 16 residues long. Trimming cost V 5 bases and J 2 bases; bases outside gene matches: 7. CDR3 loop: CASSPRLALNTGELFF. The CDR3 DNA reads TGTGCCAGCAGCCCCCGACTAGCGCTAAACACCGGGGAGCTGTTTTTT.

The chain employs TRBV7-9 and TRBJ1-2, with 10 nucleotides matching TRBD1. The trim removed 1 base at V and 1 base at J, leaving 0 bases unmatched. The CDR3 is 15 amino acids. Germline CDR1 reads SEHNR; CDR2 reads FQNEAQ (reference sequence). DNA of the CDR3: TGTGCCAGCAGCTTAGGGGACAGGGGTAACTATGGCTACACCTTC. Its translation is CASSLGDRGNYGYTF.